A selection of T cell receptor beta chains follows, all from one sample in a study of blood T cell repertoires in COVID-19. Profiling relied on immunoSEQ multiplex PCR, and the TCRdb table lists in-frame clones only, not all of them. The sample consists of some 120,000 clones, approximately 84% of them appearing once. The source material was peripheral blood. These receptors came from a human donor in a cohort sampled during active COVID-19. CDR3s include the opening cysteine and the closing phenylalanine or tryptophan. The D gene is left open where the match is weak. Some rows have no size entry. The others give once, few or many, or a class for an expanded clone.

clone_size,d_call,v_call,j_call,cdr3_nt,cdr3_aa
few,.,TRBV6-6,TRBJ1-2,TGTGCCAGCAGCCGTACGGGGAACTATGGCTACACCTTC,CASSRTGNYGYTF
.,.,TRBV11-3,TRBJ2-1,TGTGCCGGGGGTGGTCCTGAGACTAGGTCGGTGAATGAGCAGTTCTTC,CAGGGPETRSVNEQFF
few,.,TRBV15,TRBJ2-2,TGTGCCACCAGCAGTCTCCTCAGGGACACCGGGGAGCTGTTTTTT,CATSSLLRDTGELFF
.,.,TRBV6-6,TRBJ2-3,TGTGCCAGCAGGGCGGGCGGGGCAGATACGCAGTATTTT,CASRAGGADTQYF
.,TRBD2,TRBV18,TRBJ2-7,TGTGCCAGCTCACCTGGGGGGGACCTCTCCTACGAGCAGTACTTC,CASSPGGDLSYEQYF
once,.,TRBV29-1,TRBJ2-7,TGCAGCGTTGAAGGCGAACCTCGGGCCGGAGGTTCCTACGAGCAGTACTTC,CSVEGEPRAGGSYEQYF
.,.,TRBV4-2,TRBJ1-3,TGTGCCAGCAGCCAAGATTCCGGGGTGAGGTCCATATATTTT,CASSQDSGVRSIYF
.,TRBD1,TRBV2,TRBJ2-7,TGTGCCAGCGGGGGACAGAGCGCCTACGAGCAGTACTTC,CASGGQSAYEQYF
few,.,TRBV5-1,TRBJ1-1,TGCGCCAGCAGCTTGGGACAGACCATAGGGACTGAAGCTTTCTTT,CASSLGQTIGTEAFF
.,TRBD1,TRBV5-1,TRBJ1-4,TGCGCCAGCAGCTTGGCTCCCGGACAGGGGGGGGGAAAACTGTTTTTT,CASSLAPGQGGGKLFF
few,.,TRBV5-1,TRBJ2-2,TGCGCCAGCAGCTTGGTCCAGGGGAACACCGGGGAGCTGTTTTTT,CASSLVQGNTGELFF
.,.,TRBV7-9,TRBJ1-4,TGTGCCAGCAGCTGGAGCCAGGGCCCAACTAATGAAAAACTGTTTTTT,CASSWSQGPTNEKLFF
once,.,TRBV5-1,TRBJ2-7,TGCGCCAGCAGCGCCGTTACCTTAGTGCCGCGAGAGCAGTACTTC,CASSAVTLVPREQYF
.,.,TRBV11-3,TRBJ2-7,TGTGCCAGCAGCGGGGACAATTCCTACGAGCAGTACTTC,CASSGDNSYEQYF
.,.,TRBV7-2,TRBJ1-2,TGTGCCAGCAGCGCCAAAGGGGGCTATGGCTACACCTTC,CASSAKGGYGYTF
.,.,TRBV6-5,TRBJ2-3,TGTGCCAGCACGGCACGGGGGACAGATACGCAGTATTTT,CASTARGTDTQYF
.,.,TRBV19,TRBJ1-2,TGTGCCAGTAGTCTTCTGAATTCGGGGTCGGGTGGCTACACCTTC,CASSLLNSGSGGYTF
.,TRBD1,TRBV11-3,TRBJ2-2,TGTGCCAGCAGCTCAGGACAGGTTGAGGCCGGGGAGCTGTTTTTT,CASSSGQVEAGELFF
.,TRBD1,TRBV6-6,TRBJ2-5,TGTGCCAGCAGTCGAGACAGGGGAATACAAGAGACCCAGTACTTC,CASSRDRGIQETQYF
.,TRBD1,TRBV30,TRBJ1-2,TGTGCCTGGAAAAACCCGGGGACAGTCAATGGCTACACCTTC,CAWKNPGTVNGYTF
.,TRBD2,TRBV3-1/TRBV3-2,TRBJ2-5,TGTGCCAGCAGCCAGGATCTAGCGGGGGGGCGGGAGACCCAGTACTTC,CASSQDLAGGRETQYF
.,.,TRBV7-8,TRBJ1-5,TGTGCCAGCAGCCCCGTTGGGGGGGCCAATCAGCCCCAGCATTTT,CASSPVGGANQPQHF
.,.,TRBV9,TRBJ2-1,TGTGCCAGCAGCGTAGGGACATACAATGAGCAGTTCTTC,CASSVGTYNEQFF
.,.,TRBV18,TRBJ1-3,TGTGCCAGCTCACCAGCGAGGGCGTCCTCTGGAAACACCATATATTTT,CASSPARASSGNTIYF
.,.,TRBV5-1,TRBJ2-7,TGCGCCAGCAGCTTGGCGGGGTCCCGCGAGCAGTACTTC,CASSLAGSREQYF
few,TRBD2,TRBV7-8,TRBJ2-5,TGTGCCAGCAGGACCGGGACTAGCGGGGGGGAAGAGACCCAGTACTTC,CASRTGTSGGEETQYF
once,.,TRBV7-9,TRBJ2-7,TGTGCCAGCAGCTCCGCCGGCAGGGGCTCCTACGAGCAGTACTTC,CASSSAGRGSYEQYF
.,.,TRBV6-1,TRBJ1-6,TGTGCCAGCAGTGAAGTCGAGAGCTCCTATAATTCACCCCTCCACTTT,CASSEVESSYNSPLHF
.,.,TRBV9,TRBJ2-3,TGTGCCAGCAGCGCTACCGGGGCAGATACGCAGTATTTT,CASSATGADTQYF
.,.,TRBV18,TRBJ1-1,TGTGCCAGCTCGAATCAGGGTACAGACACTGAAGCTTTCTTT,CASSNQGTDTEAFF
.,.,TRBV5-1,TRBJ1-5,TGCGCCAGCAGCTTGGAACCGGGGGGAGGGAATCAGCCCCAGCATTTT,CASSLEPGGGNQPQHF
.,.,TRBV7-6,TRBJ1-1,TGTGCCAGCAGCCGAACAGGTCGGGTGAACACTGAAGCTTTCTTT,CASSRTGRVNTEAFF
.,.,TRBV6-5,TRBJ1-2,TGTGCCAGCAGTTACGTGGCAGGGGCGCGCTATGGCTACACCTTC,CASSYVAGARYGYTF
.,.,TRBV12-3/TRBV12-4,TRBJ1-4,TGTGCCAGCGACCTTCCAGGGTACGTAAAACTGTTTTTT,CASDLPGYVKLFF
.,TRBD1,TRBV5-1,TRBJ1-2,TGCGCCAGCAGCTCCGGGACAGGGAACTATGGCTACACCTTC,CASSSGTGNYGYTF
.,.,TRBV10-3,TRBJ1-1,TGTGCCATCAGTGAGTCGGCGGGTCCTGAAGCTTTCTTT,CAISESAGPEAFF
.,.,TRBV3-1/TRBV3-2,TRBJ1-2,TGTGCCAGCAGCCAAGAGACCCTAGGGGGACGGCGAACTAACTATGGCTACACCTTC,CASSQETLGGRRTNYGYTF
.,TRBD2,TRBV5-6,TRBJ2-1,TGTGCCAGCAGCCCCGGACTAGCGGCAGACAATGAGCAGTTCTTC,CASSPGLAADNEQFF
.,.,TRBV7-6,TRBJ2-2,TGTGCCAGCAGCTTATGGCAGGGGCCCACCGGGGAGCTGTTTTTT,CASSLWQGPTGELFF
.,.,TRBV7-5,TRBJ2-7,TGTGCCAGAAGTCACCGCATAGACAGGGCCACCTACGAGCAGTACTTC,CARSHRIDRATYEQYF
.,.,TRBV5-1,TRBJ2-2,TGCGCCAGCAGCTTGGAGAGACAGGACAACACCGGGGAGCTGTTTTTT,CASSLERQDNTGELFF
.,TRBD1,TRBV30,TRBJ1-2,TGTGCCTGGAGCCCCGGGACAGCCTATGGCTACACCTTC,CAWSPGTAYGYTF
.,TRBD1,TRBV6-5,TRBJ1-1,TGTGCCAGCAACAGGGGGCGTTGGACTGAAGCTTTCTTT,CASNRGRWTEAFF
.,.,TRBV2,TRBJ2-2,TGTGCCAGCAGTGAATCAGGGACCGGGGAGCTGTTTTTT,CASSESGTGELFF
few,TRBD1,TRBV7-6,TRBJ1-1,TGTGCCAGCAGCTTAGCCCAGGGGGCCCCCACTGAAGCTTTCTTT,CASSLAQGAPTEAFF
.,.,TRBV11-1,TRBJ1-2,TGTGCCAGCAGCTTATCCCTGGGGGGCTATGGCTACACCTTC,CASSLSLGGYGYTF